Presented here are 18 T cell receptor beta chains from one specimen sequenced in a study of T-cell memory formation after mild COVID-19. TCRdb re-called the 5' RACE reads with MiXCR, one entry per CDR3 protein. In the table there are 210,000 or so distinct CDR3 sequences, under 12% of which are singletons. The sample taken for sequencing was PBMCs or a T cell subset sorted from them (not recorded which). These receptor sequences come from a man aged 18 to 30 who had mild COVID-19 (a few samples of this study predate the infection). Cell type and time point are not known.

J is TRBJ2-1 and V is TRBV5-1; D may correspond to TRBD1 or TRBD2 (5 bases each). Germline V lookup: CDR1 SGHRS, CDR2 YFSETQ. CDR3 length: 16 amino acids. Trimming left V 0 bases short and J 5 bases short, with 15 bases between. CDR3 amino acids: CASSLDVGRLNNEQFF. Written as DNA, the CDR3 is TGCGCCAGCAGCTTGGATGTGGGACGCCTAAACAATGAGCAGTTCTTC. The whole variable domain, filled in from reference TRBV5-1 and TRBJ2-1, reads KAGVTQTPRYLIKTRGQQVTLSCSPISGHRSVSWYQQTPGQGLQFLFEYFSETQRNKGNFPGRFSGRQFSNSRSEMNVSTLELGDSALYLCASSLDVGRLNNEQFFGPGTRLTVL.

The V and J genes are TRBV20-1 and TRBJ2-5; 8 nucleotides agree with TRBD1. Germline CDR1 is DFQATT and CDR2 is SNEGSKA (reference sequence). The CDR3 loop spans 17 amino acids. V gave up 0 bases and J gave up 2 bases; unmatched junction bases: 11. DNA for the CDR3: TGCAGTGCTAGAGATCCCCCAGGGGGCGCAGGGCAAGAGACCCAGTACTTC. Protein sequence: CSARDPPGGAGQETQYF.

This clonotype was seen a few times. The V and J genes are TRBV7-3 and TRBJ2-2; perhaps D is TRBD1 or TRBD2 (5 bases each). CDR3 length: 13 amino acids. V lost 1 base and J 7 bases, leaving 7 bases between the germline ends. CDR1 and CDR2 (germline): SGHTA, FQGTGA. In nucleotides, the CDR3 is TGTGCCAGCAGCTTAATGGGGGTCGGGGAGCTGTTTTTT. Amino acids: CASSLMGVGELFF.

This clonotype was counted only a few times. CDR3 nucleotide sequence: TGTGCCAGCTCCCCTGGGCCGGGGAACACTGAAGCTTTCTTT. Its protein product is CASSPGPGNTEAFF. V gene TRBV18 combines with J gene TRBJ1-1; D is unresolved. V lost 6 bases, J lost 1 base, and 12 bases lay in between. The CDR3 length is 14 residues. The germline V gene has CDR1 KGHSH and CDR2 LQKENI.

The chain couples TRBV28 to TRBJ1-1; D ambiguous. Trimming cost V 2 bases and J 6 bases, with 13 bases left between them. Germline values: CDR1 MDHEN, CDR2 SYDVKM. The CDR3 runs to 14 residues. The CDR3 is CASSLTPPGAEAFF. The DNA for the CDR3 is TGTGCCAGCAGTTTAACGCCCCCAGGCGCTGAAGCTTTCTTT.

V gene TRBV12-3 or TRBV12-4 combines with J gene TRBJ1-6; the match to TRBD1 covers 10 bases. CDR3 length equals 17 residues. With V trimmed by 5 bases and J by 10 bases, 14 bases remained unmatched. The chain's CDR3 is CASSRGGQGLGGSPLHF. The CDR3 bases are TGTGCCAGCAGTCGCGGGGGACAGGGGCTCGGGGGGTCACCCCTCCACTTT.

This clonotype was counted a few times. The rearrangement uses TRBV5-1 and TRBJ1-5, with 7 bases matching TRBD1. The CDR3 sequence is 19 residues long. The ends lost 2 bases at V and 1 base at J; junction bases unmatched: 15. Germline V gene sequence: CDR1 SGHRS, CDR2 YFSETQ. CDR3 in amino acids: CASSFDTTRGRLSNQPQHF. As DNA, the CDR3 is TGCGCCAGCAGCTTCGATACAACGAGGGGGCGGTTAAGCAATCAGCCCCAGCATTTT.

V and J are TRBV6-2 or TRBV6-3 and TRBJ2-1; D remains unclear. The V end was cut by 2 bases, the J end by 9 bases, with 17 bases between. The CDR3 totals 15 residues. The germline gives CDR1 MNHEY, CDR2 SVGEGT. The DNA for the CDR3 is TGTGCCAGCAGTTACAGGACGTGGGATAGAAGTGAGCAGTTCTTC. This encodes CASSYRTWDRSEQFF.

CDR3 region: CASSFQGMGQETQYF. The CDR3 bases are TGTGCCAGCAGCTTCCAGGGGATGGGGCAAGAGACCCAGTACTTC. The chain carries TRBV7-2 and TRBJ2-5, with D possibly being TRBD1 (6 bases). V lost 3 bases and J lost 2, with 13 bases in between. CDR3 length: 15 amino acids. Germline-derived CDR1 and CDR2 are SGHTA and FQGNSA.

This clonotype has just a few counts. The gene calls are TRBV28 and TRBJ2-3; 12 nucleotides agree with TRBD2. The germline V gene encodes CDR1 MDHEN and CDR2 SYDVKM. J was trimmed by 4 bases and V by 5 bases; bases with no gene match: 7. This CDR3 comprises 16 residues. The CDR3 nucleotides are TGTGCCAGCAGTGGCTCTAGCGGGGGGGCCGCAGATACGCAGTATTTT. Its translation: CASSGSSGGAADTQYF.

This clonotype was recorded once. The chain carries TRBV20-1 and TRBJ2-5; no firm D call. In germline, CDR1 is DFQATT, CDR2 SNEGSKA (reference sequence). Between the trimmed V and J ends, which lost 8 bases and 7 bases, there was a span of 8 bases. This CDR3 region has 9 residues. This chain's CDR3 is CSLPGTQYF. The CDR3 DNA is TGCAGTCTCCCCGGGACCCAGTACTTC.

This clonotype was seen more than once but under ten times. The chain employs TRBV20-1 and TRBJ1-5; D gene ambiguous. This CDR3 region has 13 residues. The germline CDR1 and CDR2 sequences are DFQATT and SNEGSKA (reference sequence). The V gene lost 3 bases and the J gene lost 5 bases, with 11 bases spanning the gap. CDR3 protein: CSARPAGDQPQHF. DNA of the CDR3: TGCAGTGCTAGGCCAGCCGGGGATCAGCCCCAGCATTTT.

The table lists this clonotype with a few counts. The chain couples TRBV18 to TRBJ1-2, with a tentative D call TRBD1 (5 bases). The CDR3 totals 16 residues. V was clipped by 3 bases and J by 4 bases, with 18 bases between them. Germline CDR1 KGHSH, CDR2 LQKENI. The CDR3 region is CASSPLDIFRGYGYTF. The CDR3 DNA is TGTGCCAGCTCACCTCTAGACATCTTTAGGGGCTATGGCTACACCTTC. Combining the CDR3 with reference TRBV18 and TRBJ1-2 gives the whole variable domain NAGVMQNPRHLVRRRGQEARLRCSPMKGHSHVYWYRQLPEEGLKFMVYLQKENIIDESGMPKERFSAEFPKEGPSILRIQQVVRGDSAAYFCASSPLDIFRGYGYTFGSGTRLTVV.

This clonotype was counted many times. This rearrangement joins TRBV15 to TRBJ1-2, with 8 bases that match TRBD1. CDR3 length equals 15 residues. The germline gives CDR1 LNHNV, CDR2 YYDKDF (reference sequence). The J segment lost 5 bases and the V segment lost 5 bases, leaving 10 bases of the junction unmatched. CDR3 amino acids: CATSGFDRGDYGYTF. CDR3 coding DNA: TGTGCCACCAGCGGTTTCGACAGGGGAGATTATGGCTACACCTTC.

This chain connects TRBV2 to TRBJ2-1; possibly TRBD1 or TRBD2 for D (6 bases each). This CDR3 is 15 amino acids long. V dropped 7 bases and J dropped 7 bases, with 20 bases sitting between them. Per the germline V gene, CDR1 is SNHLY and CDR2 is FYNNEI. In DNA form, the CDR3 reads TGTGCCAGCACTTCATGGGGGGCAGGAGGGAATGAGCAGTTCTTC. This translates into CASTSWGAGGNEQFF.

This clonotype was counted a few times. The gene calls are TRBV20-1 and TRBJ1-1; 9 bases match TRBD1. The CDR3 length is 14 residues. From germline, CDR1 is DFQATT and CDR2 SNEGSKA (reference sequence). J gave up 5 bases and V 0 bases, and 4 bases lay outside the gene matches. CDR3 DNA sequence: TGCAGTGCTAGAGATTTCGACAGGGGGACTGAAGCTTTCTTT. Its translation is CSARDFDRGTEAFF.

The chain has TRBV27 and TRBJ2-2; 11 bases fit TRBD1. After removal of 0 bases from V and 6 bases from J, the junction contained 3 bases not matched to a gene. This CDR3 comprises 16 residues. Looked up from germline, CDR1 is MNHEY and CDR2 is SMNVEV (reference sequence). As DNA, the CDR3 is TGTGCCAGCAGTTTATCGGACAGGGGGCGCCCCGGGGAGCTGTTTTTT. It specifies CASSLSDRGRPGELFF.

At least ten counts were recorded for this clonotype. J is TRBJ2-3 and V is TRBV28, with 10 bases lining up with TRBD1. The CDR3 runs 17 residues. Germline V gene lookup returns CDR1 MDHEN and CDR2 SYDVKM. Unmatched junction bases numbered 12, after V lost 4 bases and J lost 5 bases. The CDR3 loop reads CASSSSGTGVLVDTQYF. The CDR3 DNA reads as TGTGCCAGCAGTTCCTCCGGGACAGGGGTGTTGGTAGATACGCAGTATTTT.